This T cell receptor (beta chain) originates from a study of breast tumors, draining lymph nodes, adjacent tissues. Points from the study as a whole: Tumor T cell lymph node origin was a supported hypothesis, not proven. Findings are consistent with lymph node origin and intratumoral expansion of most tumor T cells. Luminal-like breast cancer showed significantly higher tumor–nontumor repertoire similarity than basal-like. Tumor repertoires ranked between lymph nodes and nontumor tissue in diversity, with V and J gene preferences.

Via MiXCR, TCRdb re-called the multiplex PCR reads, giving one row per CDR3 protein. The top ten clones hold around 1.1% of a sample with more than 250,000 distinct CDR3 sequences, 30% of them seen once. The CDR3 totals 10 residues. Germline V lookup: CDR1 DFQATT, CDR2 SNEGSKA (reference sequence). Axillary draining lymph nodes of breast cancer patients supplied the node samples. Note on this clonotype: The target antigen is unknown. At one boundary the junction diverges from the germline segment, which might be a read error.

This TCR was sampled from a female donor with breast cancer. Some clones in this sample may be carry-over from other donors' samples. V is TRBV20-1 and J is TRBJ2-2, with D perhaps TRBD2 (5 bases). Material: axillary lymph node tissue. This chain's CDR3 is CSARPGELVF. DNA of the CDR3: TGCAGTGCTAGACCCGGGGAGCTGGTTTTT.